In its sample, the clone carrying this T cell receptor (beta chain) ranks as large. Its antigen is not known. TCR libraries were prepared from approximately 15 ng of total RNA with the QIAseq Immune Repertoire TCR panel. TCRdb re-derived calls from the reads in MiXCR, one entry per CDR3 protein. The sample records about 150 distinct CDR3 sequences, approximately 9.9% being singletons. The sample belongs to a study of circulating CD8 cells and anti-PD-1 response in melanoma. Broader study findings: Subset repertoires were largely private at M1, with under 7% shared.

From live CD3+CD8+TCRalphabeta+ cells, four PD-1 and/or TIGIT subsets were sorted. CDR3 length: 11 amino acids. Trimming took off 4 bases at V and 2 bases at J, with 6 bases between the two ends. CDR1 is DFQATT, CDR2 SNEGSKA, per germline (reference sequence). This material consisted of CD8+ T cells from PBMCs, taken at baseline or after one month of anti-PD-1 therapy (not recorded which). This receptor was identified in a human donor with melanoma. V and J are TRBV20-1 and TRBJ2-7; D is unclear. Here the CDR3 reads CSATDTYEQYF. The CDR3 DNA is TGCAGTGCTACCGATACCTACGAGCAGTACTTC.